This T cell receptor (beta chain) stems from a study of a mutant IDH1 vaccine in newly diagnosed glioma. As concerns this clone: The target antigen is unknown.

Generated by immunoSEQ multiplex PCR, the TCRdb table keeps only in-frame clones and is missing some. The sample lists 55,000 or so clones, under 90% occurring once. Germline V gives CDR1 GTSNPN, CDR2 SVGIG (reference sequence). The CDR3 sequence is 13 residues long. V lost 3 bases, J lost 5 bases, and 13 bases lay in between. Time point: week 23, last vaccination. Each dose of the vaccine consisted of 300 ug of mutant IDH1 20-mer peptide, with topical imiquimod. The chain employs TRBV30 and TRBJ2-5, with a weak D call TRBD2 (6 bases). The material was PBMCs, obtained from a glioma patient whose treatment included an IDH1 peptide vaccine. The TCR comes from a man aged 40-49 years with glioma. The CDR3 DNA reads TGTGCCTGGAGCCCGGGACTGAGCGAGACCCAGTACTTC. This codes for CAWSPGLSETQYF.